A single sample is the source of the 14 T cell receptor beta chains below, sequenced in a study of tumor and adjacent non-tumor tissue in lung cancer. No cell sorting was done before RNA was extracted from the tissue. The library came from three nested PCR rounds adapted from ARM-PCR protocols. TCRdb reanalysed the multiplex PCR reads using MiXCR and keeps one entry per CDR3 protein. The data contain under 150,000 distinct CDR3 sequences, 66% of them singletons. The sample taken for sequencing was lung tumor tissue. All receptors derive from a man younger than 45 with non-small cell lung cancer.

This clonotype was detected only once. Just one base apart from a much larger clone, this may be a read error. This chain joins TRBV10-3 and TRBJ2-1; 8 bases align to TRBD2. This CDR3 contains 19 residues. Germline CDR1 reads ENHRY; CDR2 reads SYGVKD. The CDR3 protein is CAISGALGLAGNSYKEQFF. As DNA, the CDR3 is TGTGCCATCAGTGGGGCCCTCGGACTAGCTGGTAATTCCTACAAAGAGCAGTTCTTC.

The chain carries TRBV24-1 and TRBJ2-1, with D uncertain. Germline V CDR1 and CDR2: KGHDR, SFDVKD. V was cut by 2 bases and J by 10 bases, with 11 bases left in between. The CDR3 extends over 13 amino acids. CDR3: CATSDWAQWEQFF. DNA for the CDR3: TGTGCCACCAGTGATTGGGCCCAGTGGGAGCAGTTCTTC.

Remarks on this clonotype: Just one base apart from a much larger clone, this may be a read error. The gene calls are TRBV12-3 or TRBV12-4 and TRBJ2-3; D is undetermined. The CDR3 is made up of 14 amino acids. CDR3 bases: TGTGTCAGCAGTTTCGGCCAGGGCACAGATACGCAGTATTTT. This codes for CVSSFGQGTDTQYF.

The rearrangement links TRBV11-2 to TRBJ2-5, with D possibly TRBD2 on 6 matching bases. This CDR3 comprises 14 residues. CDR1 is SGHAT, CDR2 FQNNGV, per germline. V gave up 5 bases and J gave up 3 bases, with 13 bases separating them. As DNA, the CDR3 is TGTGCCAGCAGCGTTCCGGGAGCAGAAGAGACCCAGTACTTC. This sequence encodes CASSVPGAEETQYF.

This clonotype was recorded only once. Germline and junction disagree at one end, which may indicate a read error. This chain links TRBV20-1 with TRBJ1-3; D remains unclear. The length of the CDR3 is 15 residues. Per germline, CDR1 DFQATT and CDR2 SNEGSKA (reference sequence). The CDR3 nucleotides are TGCAGTACTAGCTACCCGGGCCCCTCTGGAAACATCATATATTTT. Protein product: CSTSYPGPSGNIIYF.

With respect to this clonotype: At one end the junction does not follow the germline gene, possibly because of a read error. The rearrangement uses TRBV11-2 and TRBJ1-1; 10 nucleotides line up with TRBD1. The CDR3 loop spans 14 amino acids. Looked up from germline, CDR1 is SGHAT and CDR2 is FQNNGV. This CDR3 reads CPSSPRTGGTEAFF. CDR3 nucleotide sequence: TGTCCCAGCAGCCCCAGGACAGGGGGAACTGAAGCTTTCTTT.

With respect to this clonotype: At one boundary the junction diverges from the germline segment, which might be a read error. The rearrangement joins TRBV7-9 to TRBJ1-1; 7 bases fit TRBD1. Germline V gives CDR1 SEHNR, CDR2 FQNEAQ (reference sequence). The CDR3 has 15 residues. The CDR3 loop is CVSIPRDREGTEAFF. The CDR3 bases are TGTGTCAGCATCCCCCGCGACAGGGAGGGCACTGAAGCTTTCTTT. The full variable domain, in which reference TRBV7-9 and TRBJ1-1 provide the parts outside the CDR3, is DTGVSQNPRHKITKRGQNVTFRCDPISEHNRLYWYRQTLGQGPEFLTYFQNEAQLEKSRLLSDRFSAERPKGSFSTLEIQRTEQGDSAMYLCVSIPRDREGTEAFFGQGTRLTVV.

Concerning this clonotype itself: The junction and the germline gene differ at one end; a read error may be behind it. This chain uses TRBV11-1 with TRBJ1-1; 8 bases fit TRBD1. CDR1 and CDR2 from the germline V gene are SGHAT and FQDESV (reference sequence). The CDR3 sequence is 15 residues long. The CDR3 DNA is TGTGCCAGCAGCCCGAACAGGGGGACTAACACTGAAGCTTCCTTT. Protein product: CASSPNRGTNTEASF.

The rearrangement uses TRBV9 and TRBJ1-2; maybe TRBD1 (5 bases). The germline V gene encodes CDR1 SGDLS and CDR2 YYNGEE. The ends were cut back, 4 bases at V and 8 bases at J, with 21 bases in the middle. The length of the CDR3 is 15 residues. Written as DNA, the CDR3 is TGTGCCAGCAGCTCCGACCACATACAGGCAGGAGGCTACACCTTC. It yields the protein CASSSDHIQAGGYTF.

This clonotype was detected a few times. A single base separates this from a much larger clone, so it may be a read error. The missing conserved phenylalanine or tryptophan at the end of this CDR3 makes a read error likely. The chain joins TRBV6-2 or TRBV6-3 to TRBJ1-3; maybe TRBD1 (5 bases). The CDR3 is 15 residues long. Trimming left V 2 bases short and J 0 bases short, with 8 bases between. CDR1 and CDR2 from the germline V gene are MNHEY and SVGEGT. The CDR3 reads CASSYRTGSGNTIYL. The CDR3 bases are TGTGCCAGCAGTTACCGAACAGGCTCTGGAAACACCATATATCTT.

This clonotype occurred once. This may be a read error, as it is one base from a much larger clone. The chain employs TRBV6-1 and TRBJ1-5; D not certain. The CDR3 sequence is 13 residues long. Per the germline V gene, CDR1 is MNHNS and CDR2 is SASEGT. CDR3 nucleotides: TGTGCCAGCACTGTGTCTCCAAATCAGCCCCAGCAATTT. This encodes CASTVSPNQPQQF.

This rearrangement joins TRBV11-2 to TRBJ1-5; possibly TRBD1 for D (5 bases). Germline-derived CDR1 and CDR2 are SGHAT and FQNNGV. The CDR3 covers 17 residues. Trimming removed 0 bases at V and 0 bases at J, with 12 bases between. The CDR3 is CASSLDRDENSNQPQHF. DNA of the CDR3: TGTGCCAGCAGCTTAGACAGGGATGAAAATAGCAATCAGCCCCAGCATTTT.

This clonotype was seen a handful of times. One end of the junction fails to match germline, which may point to a read error. This chain connects TRBV6-5 to TRBJ1-1, with a tentative D call TRBD1 (5 bases). The CDR3 totals 13 residues. Germline assignment: CDR1 MNHEY and CDR2 SVGAGI. CDR3 amino acids: CASNYDRTTEAFF. In DNA, the CDR3 is TGTGCTAGCAATTACGATCGGACAACTGAAGCTTTCTTT.

In the case of this clonotype: At one boundary the junction diverges from the germline segment, which might be a read error. The chain combines TRBV11-2 with TRBJ2-1; D gene ambiguous. This CDR3 region has 13 residues. Per the germline V gene, CDR1 is SGHAT and CDR2 is FQNNGV. CDR3 residues: CASSLEVKDEQFF. The DNA for the CDR3 is TGTGCCAGCAGCTTAGAGGTTAAGGATGAGCAGTTTTTC.